These 15 T cell receptor beta chains were sequenced from one sample in a study of blood T cell repertoires in COVID-19. The protocol was immunoSEQ multiplex PCR, while the TCRdb copy is restricted to in-frame clones and leaves out a portion. The sample consists of approximately 210,000 clones, around four fifths of them appearing once. Input material: peripheral blood. Every receptor here comes from a woman aged 80 or over with COVID-19, enrolled during active disease.

The chain joins TRBV15 to TRBJ1-6; D is uncertain. Germline values: CDR1 LNHNV, CDR2 YYDKDF (reference sequence). CDR3 length: 15 residues. V lost 1 base and J lost 6, with 10 bases in between. In DNA form, the CDR3 reads TGTGCCACCAGCAGAGGCCAGGTCACTAATTCACCCCTCCACTTT. This gives the protein CATSRGQVTNSPLHF.

In DNA, the CDR3 is TGTGCCAGCAGCCGACAGGGGAACACTGAAGCTTTCTTT. As protein: CASSRQGNTEAFF. The chain has TRBV14 and TRBJ1-1; 7 bases agree with TRBD1. Unmatched junction bases numbered 0, after V lost 4 bases and J lost 1 base. Per germline, CDR1 SGHDN and CDR2 FVKESK. The CDR3 is 13 amino acids.

CDR3 protein: CASKGQGYGNTIYF. As DNA, the CDR3 is TGTGCCAGCAAAGGGCAGGGGTACGGAAACACCATATATTTT. The chain has TRBV7-2 and TRBJ1-3; D is possibly TRBD1 (6 bases). V was shortened by 7 bases and J by 4 bases, with 14 bases between the two germline ends. This CDR3 region has 14 residues. Germline CDR1 SGHTA, CDR2 FQGNSA.

The V gene is TRBV28, the J gene TRBJ1-2, with 7 bases matching TRBD1. Germline V gives CDR1 MDHEN, CDR2 SYDVKM. Unmatched junction bases numbered 10, after V lost 6 bases and J lost 3 bases. The CDR3 has 15 residues. CDR3 sequence reads: CASSVRGGIYYGYTF. The CDR3 DNA follows: TGTGCCAGCAGCGTTAGAGGGGGCATCTACTATGGCTACACCTTC.

This clone has just a few counts. The chain uses TRBV2 and TRBJ1-6; 7 positions match TRBD1. The V and J ends lost 4 bases and 7 bases, in that order; junction bases with no gene match: 4. The length of the CDR3 is 14 residues. Germline V CDR1 and CDR2: SNHLY, FYNNEI. CDR3 sequence reads: CASSGDSQNSPLHF. For the CDR3, the DNA is TGTGCCAGCAGTGGGGACAGCCAGAATTCACCCCTCCACTTT.

The CDR3 is CAWSSTAYGYTF. As DNA, the CDR3 is TGTGCCTGGAGTAGCACAGCCTATGGCTACACCTTC. The V and J genes are TRBV30 and TRBJ1-2; D gene ambiguous. There are 12 residues in the CDR3. Germline CDR1 and CDR2: GTSNPN and SVGIG (reference sequence). With 2 bases removed from V and 4 bases from J, the gap between germline ends came to 8 bases.

The chain is built from TRBV28 and TRBJ1-2, with D hard to call. The CDR3 spans 14 residues. The germline CDR1 and CDR2 sequences are MDHEN and SYDVKM. The ends were cut back, 3 bases at V and 4 bases at J, with 12 bases in the middle. The chain's CDR3 is CASSFDRGFYGYTF. The CDR3 region has the DNA TGTGCCAGCAGTTTCGATCGGGGATTCTATGGCTACACCTTC.

The chain recombines TRBV2 with TRBJ2-5, with a weak D call TRBD1 (5 bases). The CDR3 totals 14 residues. Trimming left V 0 bases short and J 5 bases short, with 10 bases between. Germline V gives CDR1 SNHLY, CDR2 FYNNEI. The CDR3 DNA follows: TGTGCCAGCAGTGAAGCATCCAGGGTTGAGACCCAGTACTTC. Amino acid sequence: CASSEASRVETQYF.

The J gene is TRBJ2-2, the V gene TRBV11-3; 9 bases match TRBD1. CDR3 length equals 14 residues. V lost 1 base, J lost 6 bases, and 0 bases stayed unmatched. Germline-derived CDR1 and CDR2 are SGHNT and YENEEA. The CDR3 region is CASSLGQGAGELFF. As DNA, the CDR3 is TGTGCCAGCAGCTTAGGACAGGGGGCCGGGGAGCTGTTTTTT.

This rearrangement joins TRBV19 to TRBJ1-2; 7 bases line up with TRBD1. CDR1 LNHDA and CDR2 SQIVND come from the germline V gene (reference sequence). V lost 5 bases and J lost 6; bases outside the gene matches: 6. The CDR3 consists of 13 residues. The DNA of the CDR3 is TGTGCCAGTAGTTCCAGACAGGGAGATGGCTACACCTTC. Translated: CASSSRQGDGYTF.

The chain employs TRBV6-4 and TRBJ1-1, with 10 bases lining up with TRBD1. Germline V gives CDR1 MRHNA, CDR2 SNTAGT. J gave up 0 bases and V 10 bases, and 5 bases lay outside the gene matches. This CDR3 region has 14 residues. The DNA for the CDR3 is TGTGCCAAAAGACAGGGGGCCATGAACACTGAAGCTTTCTTT. Its protein product is CAKRQGAMNTEAFF.

The V and J genes are TRBV28 and TRBJ1-2, with 10 bases fitting TRBD1. CDR3 length: 14 amino acids. After removal of 6 bases from V and 3 bases from J, the junction contained 4 bases not matched to a gene. Germline CDR1 reads MDHEN; CDR2 reads SYDVKM. Written as DNA, the CDR3 is TGTGCCAGCAGCATGACAGGGGGCGACTATGGCTACACCTTC. Translated: CASSMTGGDYGYTF.

This chain links TRBV28 with TRBJ1-2, with TRBD1 matching 9 bases. Losses at the gene ends were 5 bases for V and 8 bases for J; bases not matched to a gene: 6. The CDR3 contains 13 residues. Germline V gene data show CDR1 as MDHEN and CDR2 as SYDVKM. This CDR3 reads CASSRDRVLGYTF. The CDR3 bases are TGTGCCAGCAGTCGGGACAGGGTACTGGGCTACACCTTC.

J is TRBJ1-3 and V is TRBV5-1; D is unclear. The V end was cut by 3 bases, the J end by 8 bases, with 12 bases between. Per the germline V gene, CDR1 is SGHRS and CDR2 is YFSETQ. The CDR3 has 13 residues. DNA of the CDR3: TGCGCCAGCAGCTCTACAGATAAAGACACCATATATTTT. The encoded protein is CASSSTDKDTIYF.

The chain is built from TRBV21-1 and TRBJ2-1; TRBD2 is the table's D call, not checked against the DNA. TRBV21-1 is annotated as a pseudogene. The CDR3 spans 20 residues. The CDR3 loop reads CAKHPGLAGGWGCSYNEQFF. DNA for the CDR3: TGTGCCAAACATCCGGGACTAGCGGGGGGTTGGGGCTGCTCCTACAATGAGCAGTTCTTC.